A selection of T cell receptor beta chains follows, all from one sample in a study of shared clonotypes between healthy human individuals. Sequenced by immunoSEQ multiplex PCR; TCRdb stores in-frame clones only, minus some. The table lists about a million clones, approximately 80% of them singletons, with approximately 1.5% in the top ten. Sequenced sample: memory CD4+ T cells sorted from blood. These receptors were taken from a man aged 18 to 30 in good health. Each CDR3 is given with its conserved first and last residue. Fields, in order: D gene, clone size, J gene, V gene, CDR3 protein, CDR3 DNA. The D gene is left open where the match is weak. Not all rows give a size; the values are once, few, many and, for expanded clones, a class.

. | . | TRBJ2-5 | TRBV7-9 | CASSLIQGGGIETQYF | TGTGCCAGCAGCTTAATCCAGGGTGGGGGAATTGAGACCCAGTACTTC
TRBD2 | once | TRBJ2-1 | TRBV7-9 | CASSPSGREGRVGQFF | TGTGCCAGCAGCCCGAGCGGGCGGGAGGGCCGGGTGGGGCAGTTCTTC
. | . | TRBJ2-1 | TRBV5-1 | CASSLGQNQYNEQFF | TGCGCCAGCAGCTTGGGACAGAACCAATACAATGAGCAGTTCTTC
. | . | TRBJ1-4 | TRBV10-1 | CASSEFGQLNEKLFF | TGCGCCAGCAGTGAGTTCGGCCAGCTTAATGAAAAACTGTTTTTT
. | . | TRBJ2-7 | TRBV13 | CASSLVRRSYEQYF | TGTGCCAGCAGCTTAGTCCGTCGGTCCTACGAGCAGTACTTC
TRBD2 | . | TRBJ2-3 | TRBV11-2 | CASSGTSGSLTDTQYF | TGTGCCAGCAGCGGGACTAGCGGGTCCCTCACAGATACGCAGTATTTT
. | . | TRBJ1-1 | TRBV7-2 | CASSPRGQQVTFF | TGTGCCAGCAGCCCCCGAGGACAGCAAGTTACTTTCTTT
. | . | TRBJ2-3 | TRBV19 | CATQEDLSTDTQYF | TGTGCCACACAAGAAGACCTTAGCACAGATACGCAGTATTTT
. | . | TRBJ1-3 | TRBV6-1 | CASSATGVRYTIYF | TGTGCCAGCAGTGCGACCGGGGTGAGGTACACCATATATTTT
. | . | TRBJ2-1 | TRBV27 | CASSPPITGKSSYNEQFF | TGTGCCAGCAGTCCGCCCATAACTGGGAAGAGCTCCTACAATGAGCAGTTCTTC
TRBD1 | . | TRBJ1-1 | TRBV5-6 | CASSRFGQGVGTEAFF | TGTGCCAGCAGCCGATTCGGACAGGGGGTCGGCACTGAAGCTTTCTTT
TRBD1 | once | TRBJ1-3 | TRBV11-3 | CASSLGQGSGNTIYF | TGTGCCAGCAGTCTCGGACAGGGCTCTGGAAACACCATATATTTT
. | . | TRBJ1-2 | TRBV28 | CASSPTGKQGLKSGYTF | TGTGCCAGCAGTCCAACAGGGAAGCAGGGGTTGAAGAGTGGCTACACCTTC
TRBD2 | . | TRBJ2-2 | TRBV4-1 | CASSQEGGGQNTGELFF | TGCGCCAGCAGCCAAGAGGGCGGGGGGCAGAACACCGGGGAGCTGTTTTTT
TRBD1 | . | TRBJ1-5 | TRBV28 | CASSKGQGLIQPQHF | TGTGCCAGCAGTAAGGGACAGGGGTTAATTCAGCCCCAGCATTTT
. | . | TRBJ2-1 | TRBV18 | CASSPDPGAGVREQFF | TGTGCCAGCTCACCGGACCCCGGGGCCGGTGTCCGTGAGCAGTTCTTC
. | . | TRBJ2-5 | TRBV18 | CASSPIHQRSGETQYF | TGTGCCAGCTCACCAATTCATCAGCGGAGCGGTGAGACCCAGTACTTC
. | once | TRBJ1-2 | TRBV4-1 | CASSQVNGQRTGYTF | TGCGCCAGCAGCCAAGTGAATGGACAGAGGACGGGCTACACCTTC
. | . | TRBJ2-7 | TRBV30 | CAWSVGGVSYEQYF | TGTGCCTGGAGTGTGGGTGGGGTTTCCTACGAGCAGTACTTC
TRBD1 | . | TRBJ2-7 | TRBV5-6 | CASRRTGERYEQYF | TGTGCCAGCAGACGAACAGGGGAAAGGTACGAGCAGTACTTC
. | . | TRBJ2-2 | TRBV5-1 | CASSLVPNTGELFF | TGCGCCAGCAGCTTAGTCCCGAACACCGGGGAGCTGTTTTTT
TRBD1 | . | TRBJ2-6 | TRBV7-2 | CASSPRDRFDSGANVLTF | TGTGCCAGCAGCCCACGGGACAGGTTCGACTCTGGGGCCAACGTCCTGACTTTC
TRBD1 | . | TRBJ2-1 | TRBV27 | CASSLGDRTNNEQFF | TGTGCCAGCAGTTTAGGGGACAGAACCAACAATGAGCAGTTCTTC
TRBD1 | . | TRBJ2-7 | TRBV11-2 | CASSFPGQGALYEQYF | TGTGCCAGCAGCTTCCCGGGACAGGGGGCCCTGTACGAGCAGTACTTC
. | . | TRBJ1-6 | TRBV7-2 | CASSQIGQPNNSPLHF | TGTGCCAGCAGCCAGATTGGACAACCCAATAATTCACCCCTCCACTTT
. | few | TRBJ2-1 | TRBV7-2 | CASSLGTRTNEQFF | TGTGCCAGCAGCTTAGGTACCCGAACAAATGAGCAGTTCTTC
. | . | TRBJ2-2 | TRBV4-1 | CASSQPGGVLGTGELFF | TGCGCCAGCAGCCAGCCCGGTGGAGTTTTGGGCACCGGGGAGCTGTTTTTT
. | . | TRBJ1-1 | TRBV9 | CASSPRRALNTEAFF | TGTGCCAGCAGCCCCCGAAGGGCTTTGAACACTGAAGCTTTCTTT
. | . | TRBJ1-1 | TRBV18 | CASSQQGTNTEAFF | TGTGCCAGCTCACAACAGGGTACGAACACTGAAGCTTTCTTT
. | once | TRBJ1-2 | TRBV5-6 | CASSLGAGYGYTF | TGTGCCAGCAGCCTCGGGGCTGGATATGGCTACACCTTC
. | few | TRBJ2-3 | TRBV11-2 | CASRGRAPDTQYF | TGTGCCAGCAGGGGAAGGGCCCCAGATACGCAGTATTTT
. | . | TRBJ2-3 | TRBV10-3 | CAISPGRSTDTQYF | TGTGCCATCAGTCCGGGGAGGTCCACAGATACGCAGTATTTT
TRBD1 | . | TRBJ2-2 | TRBV4-2 | CASSQPGQTNTGELFF | TGTGCCAGCAGCCAACCGGGACAGACGAACACCGGGGAGCTGTTTTTT
. | . | TRBJ1-2 | TRBV30 | CASYRSSYTF | TGTGCCTCCTACAGGTCGAGCTACACCTTC
. | . | TRBJ2-5 | TRBV6-1 | CASSEGGPETQYF | TGTGCCAGCAGTGAGGGGGGGCCAGAGACCCAGTACTTC
TRBD2 | . | TRBJ2-2 | TRBV4-1 | CASSRGLDTGELFF | TGCGCCAGCAGCCGGGGACTAGACACCGGGGAGCTGTTTTTT
TRBD2 | . | TRBJ2-1 | TRBV7-8 | CASRRGLGNYNEQFF | TGTGCCAGCAGACGGGGACTAGGGAACTACAATGAGCAGTTCTTC
. | . | TRBJ2-1 | TRBV7-7 | CASSSERASNEQFF | TGTGCTAGCAGCTCCGAAAGGGCCTCCAATGAGCAGTTCTTC
. | . | TRBJ2-2 | TRBV7-2 | CASSPGRRAGGELFF | TGTGCCAGCAGCCCTGGAAGGAGGGCCGGGGGGGAGCTGTTTTTT
TRBD2 | . | TRBJ2-1 | TRBV7-2 | CASSLSSRGKFF | TGTGCCAGCAGCTTATCCTCGCGGGGGAAGTTCTTC
. | . | TRBJ2-7 | TRBV6-5 | CASSPDRLTYEQYF | TGTGCCAGCAGTCCAGACAGGCTGACCTACGAGCAGTACTTC
. | few | TRBJ1-2 | TRBV29-1 | CSDLDGLYGYTF | TGCAGCGATCTGGACGGGCTCTATGGCTACACCTTC
. | . | TRBJ2-5 | TRBV7-2 | CASSLGSGVNQETQYF | TGTGCCAGCAGCTTGGGATCCGGTGTAAATCAAGAGACCCAGTACTTC
TRBD2 | . | TRBJ2-3 | TRBV5-1 | CASSNSLAGSSTDTQYF | TGCGCCAGCAGCAACTCATTAGCGGGGTCTAGCACAGATACGCAGTATTTT